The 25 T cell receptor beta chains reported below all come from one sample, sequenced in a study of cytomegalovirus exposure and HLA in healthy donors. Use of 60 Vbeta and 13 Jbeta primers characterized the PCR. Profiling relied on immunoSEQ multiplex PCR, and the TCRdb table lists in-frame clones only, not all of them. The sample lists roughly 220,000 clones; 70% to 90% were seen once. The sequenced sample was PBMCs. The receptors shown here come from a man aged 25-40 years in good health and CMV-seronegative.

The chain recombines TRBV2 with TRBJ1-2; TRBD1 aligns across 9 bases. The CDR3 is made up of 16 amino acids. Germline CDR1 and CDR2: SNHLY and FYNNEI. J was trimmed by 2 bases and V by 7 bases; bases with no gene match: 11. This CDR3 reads CASKKLQGAQNYGYTF. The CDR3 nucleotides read TGTGCCAGCAAGAAACTACAGGGGGCGCAGAACTATGGCTACACCTTC.

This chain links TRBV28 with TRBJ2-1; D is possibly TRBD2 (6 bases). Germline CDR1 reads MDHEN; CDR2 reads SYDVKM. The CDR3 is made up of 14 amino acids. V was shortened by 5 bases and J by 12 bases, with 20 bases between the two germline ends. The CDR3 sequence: CASSRASPNSGQFF. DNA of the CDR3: TGTGCCAGCAGTAGGGCGAGTCCTAATAGCGGGCAGTTCTTC.

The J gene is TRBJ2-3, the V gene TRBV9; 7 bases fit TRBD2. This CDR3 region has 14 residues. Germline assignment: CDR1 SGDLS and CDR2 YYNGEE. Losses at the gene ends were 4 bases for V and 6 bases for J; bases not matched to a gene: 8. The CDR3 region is CASSPSGGPDTQYF. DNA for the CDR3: TGTGCCAGCAGCCCCTCGGGGGGACCGGATACGCAGTATTTT.

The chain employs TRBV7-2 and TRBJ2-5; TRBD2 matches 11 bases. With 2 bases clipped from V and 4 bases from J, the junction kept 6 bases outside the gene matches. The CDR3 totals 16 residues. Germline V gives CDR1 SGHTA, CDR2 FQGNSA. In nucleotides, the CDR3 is TGTGCCAGCAGCTTAAGGGTAGCGGGGGGGCGAGAGACCCAGTACTTC. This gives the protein CASSLRVAGGRETQYF.

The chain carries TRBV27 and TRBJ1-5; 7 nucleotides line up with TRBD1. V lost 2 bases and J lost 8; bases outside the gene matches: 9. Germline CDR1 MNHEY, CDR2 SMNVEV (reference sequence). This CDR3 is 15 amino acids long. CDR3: CASSLLGQLREPQHF. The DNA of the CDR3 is TGTGCCAGCAGTTTACTGGGACAGCTCCGAGAGCCCCAGCATTTT.

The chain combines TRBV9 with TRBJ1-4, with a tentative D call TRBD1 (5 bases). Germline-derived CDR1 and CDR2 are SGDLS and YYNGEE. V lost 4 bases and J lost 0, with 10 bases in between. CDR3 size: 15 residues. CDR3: CASSQGGSTNEKLFF. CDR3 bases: TGTGCCAGCAGCCAGGGAGGGTCAACTAATGAAAAACTGTTTTTT.

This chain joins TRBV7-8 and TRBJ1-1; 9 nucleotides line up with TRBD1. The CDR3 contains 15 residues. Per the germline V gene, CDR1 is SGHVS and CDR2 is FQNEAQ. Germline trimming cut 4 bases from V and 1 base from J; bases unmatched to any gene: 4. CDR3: CASSYPGQGNTEAFF. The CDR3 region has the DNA TGTGCCAGCAGCTATCCGGGACAGGGGAACACTGAAGCTTTCTTT.

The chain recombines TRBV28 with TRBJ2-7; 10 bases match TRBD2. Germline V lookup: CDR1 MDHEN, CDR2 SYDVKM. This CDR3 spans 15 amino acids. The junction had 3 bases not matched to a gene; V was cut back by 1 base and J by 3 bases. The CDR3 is CASSLSTSGDYEQYF. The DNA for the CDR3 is TGTGCCAGCAGTTTATCTACTAGCGGGGACTACGAGCAGTACTTC.

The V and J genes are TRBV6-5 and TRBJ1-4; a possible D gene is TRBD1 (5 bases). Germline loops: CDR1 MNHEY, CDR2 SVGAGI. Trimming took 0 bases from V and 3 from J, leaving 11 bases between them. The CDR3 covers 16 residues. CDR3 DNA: TGTGCCAGCAGTTACTCGATCGGGGGTGCTAATGAAAAACTGTTTTTT. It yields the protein CASSYSIGGANEKLFF.

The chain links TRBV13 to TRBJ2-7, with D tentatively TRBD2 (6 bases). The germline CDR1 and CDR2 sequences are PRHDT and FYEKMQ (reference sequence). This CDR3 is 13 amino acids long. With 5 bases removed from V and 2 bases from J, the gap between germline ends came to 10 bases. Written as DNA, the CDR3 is TGTGCCAGCAGCCGTAGCGGCACCTACGAGCAGTACTTC. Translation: CASSRSGTYEQYF.

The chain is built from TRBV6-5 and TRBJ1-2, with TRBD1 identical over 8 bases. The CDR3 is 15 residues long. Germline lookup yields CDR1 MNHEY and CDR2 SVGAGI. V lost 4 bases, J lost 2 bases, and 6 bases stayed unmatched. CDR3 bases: TGTGCCAGCAGTTTAAGACAGGGGAAAAACTATGGCTACACCTTC. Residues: CASSLRQGKNYGYTF.

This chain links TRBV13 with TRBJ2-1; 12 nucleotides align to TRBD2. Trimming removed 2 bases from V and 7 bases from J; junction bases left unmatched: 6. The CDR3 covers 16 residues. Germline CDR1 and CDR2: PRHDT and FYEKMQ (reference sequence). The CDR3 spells CASSLSSGLAGNEQFF. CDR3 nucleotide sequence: TGTGCCAGCAGCTTATCGTCCGGACTAGCGGGGAATGAGCAGTTCTTC.

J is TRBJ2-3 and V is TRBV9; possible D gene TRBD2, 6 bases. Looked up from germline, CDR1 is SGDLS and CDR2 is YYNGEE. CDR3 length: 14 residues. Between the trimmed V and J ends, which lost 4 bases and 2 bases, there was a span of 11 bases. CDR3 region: CASSPGSPTDTQYF. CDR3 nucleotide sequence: TGTGCCAGCAGCCCCGGGAGCCCCACAGATACGCAGTATTTT.

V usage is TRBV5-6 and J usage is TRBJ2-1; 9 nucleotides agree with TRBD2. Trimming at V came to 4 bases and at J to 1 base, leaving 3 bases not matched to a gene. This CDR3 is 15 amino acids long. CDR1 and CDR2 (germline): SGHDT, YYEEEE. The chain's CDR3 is CASSGGGASYNEQFF. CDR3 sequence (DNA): TGTGCCAGCAGCGGCGGGGGGGCATCCTACAATGAGCAGTTCTTC.

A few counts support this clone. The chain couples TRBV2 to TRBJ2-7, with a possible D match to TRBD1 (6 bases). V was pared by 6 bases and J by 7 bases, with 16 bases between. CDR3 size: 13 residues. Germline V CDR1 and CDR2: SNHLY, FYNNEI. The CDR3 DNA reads TGTGCCAGCAGGGACTCAGGGGCCCCGGAGCAGTACTTC. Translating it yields CASRDSGAPEQYF.

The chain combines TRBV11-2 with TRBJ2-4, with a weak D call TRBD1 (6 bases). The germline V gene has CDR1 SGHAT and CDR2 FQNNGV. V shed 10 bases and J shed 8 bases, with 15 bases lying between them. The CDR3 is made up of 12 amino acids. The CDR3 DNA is TGTGCCACCTGGACAGCGAGCGACATTCAGTACTTC. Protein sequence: CATWTASDIQYF.

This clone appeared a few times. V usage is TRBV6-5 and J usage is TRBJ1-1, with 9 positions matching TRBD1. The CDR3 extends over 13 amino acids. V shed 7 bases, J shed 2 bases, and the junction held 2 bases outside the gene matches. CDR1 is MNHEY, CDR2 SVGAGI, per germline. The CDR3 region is CASNRGPNTEAFF. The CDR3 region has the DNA TGTGCCAGCAACAGGGGGCCAAACACTGAAGCTTTCTTT.

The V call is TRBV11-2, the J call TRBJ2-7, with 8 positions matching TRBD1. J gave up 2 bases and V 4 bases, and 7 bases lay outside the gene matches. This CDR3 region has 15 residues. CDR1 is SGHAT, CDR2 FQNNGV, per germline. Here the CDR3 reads CASSSTRGLPYEQYF. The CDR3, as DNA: TGTGCCAGCAGCTCGACCAGGGGGCTTCCCTACGAGCAGTACTTC.

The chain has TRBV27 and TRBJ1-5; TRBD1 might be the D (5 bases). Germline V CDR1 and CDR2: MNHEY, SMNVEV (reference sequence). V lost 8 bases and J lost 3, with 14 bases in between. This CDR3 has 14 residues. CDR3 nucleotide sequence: TGTGCCAGCTCCCCCGCAGGGCTCAATCAGCCCCAGCATTTT. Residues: CASSPAGLNQPQHF.

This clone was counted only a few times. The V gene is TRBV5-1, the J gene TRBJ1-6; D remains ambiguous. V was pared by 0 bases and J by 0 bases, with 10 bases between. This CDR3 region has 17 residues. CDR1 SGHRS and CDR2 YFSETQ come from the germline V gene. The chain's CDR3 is CASSLESTSSYNSPLHF. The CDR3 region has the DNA TGCGCCAGCAGCTTGGAGTCTACTAGCTCCTATAATTCACCCCTCCACTTT.

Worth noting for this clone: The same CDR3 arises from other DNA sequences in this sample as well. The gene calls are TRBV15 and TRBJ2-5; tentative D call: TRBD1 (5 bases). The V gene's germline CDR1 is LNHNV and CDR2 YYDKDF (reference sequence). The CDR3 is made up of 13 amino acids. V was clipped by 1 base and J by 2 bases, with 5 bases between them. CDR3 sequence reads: CATSRGQQETQYF. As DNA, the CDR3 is TGTGCCACCAGCAGAGGACAGCAAGAGACCCAGTACTTC.

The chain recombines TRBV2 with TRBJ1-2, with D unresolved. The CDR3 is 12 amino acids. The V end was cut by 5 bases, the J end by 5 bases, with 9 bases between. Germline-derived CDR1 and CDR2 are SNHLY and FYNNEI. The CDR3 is CASSRESYGYTF. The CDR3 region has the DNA TGTGCCAGCAGTCGAGAGTCTTATGGCTACACCTTC.

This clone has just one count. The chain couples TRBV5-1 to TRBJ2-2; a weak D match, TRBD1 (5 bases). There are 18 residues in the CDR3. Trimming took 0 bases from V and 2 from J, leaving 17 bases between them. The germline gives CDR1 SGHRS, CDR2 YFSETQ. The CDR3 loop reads CASSLAVVFGANTGELFF. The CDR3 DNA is TGCGCCAGCAGCTTGGCGGTGGTGTTTGGGGCTAACACCGGGGAGCTGTTTTTT.

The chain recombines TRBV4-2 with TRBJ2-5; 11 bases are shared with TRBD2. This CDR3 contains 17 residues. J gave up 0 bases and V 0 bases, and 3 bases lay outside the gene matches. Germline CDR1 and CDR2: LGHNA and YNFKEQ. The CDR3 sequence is CASSQDTSGGYQETQYF. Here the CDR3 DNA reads TGTGCCAGCAGCCAAGATACTAGCGGGGGTTACCAAGAGACCCAGTACTTC.

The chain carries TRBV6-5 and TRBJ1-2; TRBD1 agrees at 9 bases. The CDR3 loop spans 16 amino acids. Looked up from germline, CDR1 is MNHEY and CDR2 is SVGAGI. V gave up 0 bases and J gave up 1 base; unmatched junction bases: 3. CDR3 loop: CASSYSGTGINYGYTF. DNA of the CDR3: TGTGCCAGCAGTTACTCAGGGACAGGGATTAACTATGGCTACACCTTC.